The rows below give T cell receptor beta chains drawn from one sample of a study of T cells after yellow fever vaccination. Using its own MiXCR run on the 5' RACE reads, TCRdb lists one record per CDR3 protein. The table shows about 300,000 distinct CDR3 sequences, with 8.7% occurring only once. Sample: CD4+ T cells sorted from PBMCs, taken 5 days after the yellow fever booster vaccination. The source of these receptors is a man younger than 35 who received the YFV17D yellow fever vaccine. CDR3s leave out the opening cysteine and the closing phenylalanine or tryptophan. Fields, in order: J gene, V gene, CDR3 protein.

TRBJ2-4	TRBV28	ASSFNRLAKNIQY
TRBJ1-6	TRBV20-1	SAPGATYNSPLH
TRBJ1-5	TRBV4-3	ASSQDVGSGQPQH
TRBJ1-3	TRBV4-1	ASSLPGGRNTIY
TRBJ2-5	TRBV20-1	SARKAGTLEETQY
TRBJ2-2	TRBV7-8	ASSQAVMDTGELF
TRBJ1-3	TRBV6-6	ASSYTFSRTGGNTIY
TRBJ1-2	TRBV7-2	ASSLVSGVDGYT
TRBJ2-2	TRBV6-5	ASNAGGELF
TRBJ2-3	TRBV25-1	ASREQGTDTQY
TRBJ1-3	TRBV12-3/TRBV12-4	ASSSPGVSGNTIY
TRBJ1-6	TRBV27	ASKWGTGGSPLH
TRBJ2-5	TRBV30	AWRTSGSQETQY
TRBJ1-6	TRBV14	ASSPGTGGSSSYNSPLH
TRBJ1-1	TRBV5-1	ASSLQGSNTEAF
TRBJ2-3	TRBV5-1	ASSIGTSGPTDTQY
TRBJ2-3	TRBV7-9	ASSLPAGVTDTQY
TRBJ2-1	TRBV5-1	ASSWREGQGFDEQF
TRBJ2-5	TRBV29-1	SVPQGGETQY
TRBJ2-5	TRBV3-1	ASSQAGLAGGKTQY
TRBJ2-2	TRBV18	ASSPGTGDTGELF
TRBJ1-6	TRBV14	ASSQWDRASPLH
TRBJ1-5	TRBV20-1	SAQNEGGDRKPQH
TRBJ2-7	TRBV7-2	ASSTLAGGEQY
TRBJ2-2	TRBV7-3	ASSLGGQGMSGELF